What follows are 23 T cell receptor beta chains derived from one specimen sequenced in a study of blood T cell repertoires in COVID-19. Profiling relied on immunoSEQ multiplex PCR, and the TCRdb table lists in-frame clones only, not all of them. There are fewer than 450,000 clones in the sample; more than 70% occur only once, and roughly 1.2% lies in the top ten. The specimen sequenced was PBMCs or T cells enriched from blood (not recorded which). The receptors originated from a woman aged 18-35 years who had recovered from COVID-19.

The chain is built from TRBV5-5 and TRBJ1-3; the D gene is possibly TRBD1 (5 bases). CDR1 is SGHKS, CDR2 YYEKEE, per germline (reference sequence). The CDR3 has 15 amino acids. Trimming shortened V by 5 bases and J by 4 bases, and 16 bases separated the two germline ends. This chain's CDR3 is CASRFEGTGGNTIYF. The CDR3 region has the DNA TGTGCCAGCAGATTTGAAGGGACTGGAGGAAACACCATATATTTT.

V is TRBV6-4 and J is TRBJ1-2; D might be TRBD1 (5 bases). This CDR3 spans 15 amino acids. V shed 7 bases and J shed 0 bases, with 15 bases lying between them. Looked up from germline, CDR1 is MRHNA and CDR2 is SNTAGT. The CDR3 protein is CASTPDAGPNYGYTF. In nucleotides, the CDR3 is TGTGCCAGCACCCCGGACGCGGGACCTAACTATGGCTACACCTTC.

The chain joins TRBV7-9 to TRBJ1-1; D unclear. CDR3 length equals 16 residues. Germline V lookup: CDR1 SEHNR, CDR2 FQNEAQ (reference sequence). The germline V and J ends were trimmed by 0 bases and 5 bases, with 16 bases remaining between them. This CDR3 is CASSLAGGEGGTEAFF. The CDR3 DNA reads TGTGCCAGCAGCTTAGCCGGCGGTGAAGGAGGTACTGAAGCTTTCTTT. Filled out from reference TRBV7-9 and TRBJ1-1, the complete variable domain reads DTGVSQNPRHKITKRGQNVTFRCDPISEHNRLYWYRQTLGQGPEFLTYFQNEAQLEKSRLLSDRFSAERPKGSFSTLEIQRTEQGDSAMYLCASSLAGGEGGTEAFFGQGTRLTVV.

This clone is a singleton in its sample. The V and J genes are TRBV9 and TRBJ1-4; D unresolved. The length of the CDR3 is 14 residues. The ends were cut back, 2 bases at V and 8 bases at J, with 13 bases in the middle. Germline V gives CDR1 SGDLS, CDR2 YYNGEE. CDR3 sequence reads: CASSVEGLGEKLFF. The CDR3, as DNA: TGTGCCAGCAGCGTCGAAGGACTGGGGGAAAAACTGTTTTTT.

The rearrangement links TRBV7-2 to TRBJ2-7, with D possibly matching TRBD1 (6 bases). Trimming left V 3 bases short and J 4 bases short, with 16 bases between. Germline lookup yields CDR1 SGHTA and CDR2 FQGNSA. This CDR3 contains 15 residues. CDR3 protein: CASSFYQGQRYEQYF. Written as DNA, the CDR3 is TGTGCCAGCAGCTTTTATCAAGGACAGAGGTACGAGCAGTACTTC.

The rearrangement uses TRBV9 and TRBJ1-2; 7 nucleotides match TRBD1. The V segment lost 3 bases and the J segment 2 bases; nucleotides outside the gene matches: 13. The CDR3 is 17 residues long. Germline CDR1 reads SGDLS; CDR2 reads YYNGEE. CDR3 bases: TGTGCCAGCAGCGCGCAATCGGACAGGCTAACGAACTATGGCTACACCTTC. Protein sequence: CASSAQSDRLTNYGYTF.

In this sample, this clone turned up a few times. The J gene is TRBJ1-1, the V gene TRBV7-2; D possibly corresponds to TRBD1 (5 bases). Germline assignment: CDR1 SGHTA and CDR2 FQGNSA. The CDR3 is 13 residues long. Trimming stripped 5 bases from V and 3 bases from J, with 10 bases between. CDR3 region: CASSRRADTEAFF. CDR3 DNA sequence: TGTGCCAGCAGCCGCAGGGCAGACACTGAAGCTTTCTTT.

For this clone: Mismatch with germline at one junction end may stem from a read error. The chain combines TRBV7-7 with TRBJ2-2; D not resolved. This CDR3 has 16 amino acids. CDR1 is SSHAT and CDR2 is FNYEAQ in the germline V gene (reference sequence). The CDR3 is CASSLVGERITGELFF. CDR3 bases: TGTGCTAGCAGCTTAGTGGGCGAACGGATCACCGGGGAGCTGTTTTTT.

The CDR3 protein is CASSPREPLAGELFF. The CDR3 nucleotides are TGTGCCAGCAGCCCCCGGGAGCCCTTGGCCGGGGAGCTGTTTTTT. V is TRBV7-8 and J is TRBJ2-2; D possibly corresponds to TRBD2 (6 bases). Germline values: CDR1 SGHVS, CDR2 FQNEAQ. The CDR3 extends over 15 amino acids. Between the trimmed V and J ends, which lost 5 bases and 6 bases, there was a span of 16 bases.

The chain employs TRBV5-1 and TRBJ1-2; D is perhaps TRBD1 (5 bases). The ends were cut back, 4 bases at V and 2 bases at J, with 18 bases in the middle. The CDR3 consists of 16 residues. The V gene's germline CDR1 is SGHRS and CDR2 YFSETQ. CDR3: CASSHLDPQGNYGYTF. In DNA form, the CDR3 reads TGCGCCAGCAGCCATTTAGACCCCCAGGGAAACTATGGCTACACCTTC.

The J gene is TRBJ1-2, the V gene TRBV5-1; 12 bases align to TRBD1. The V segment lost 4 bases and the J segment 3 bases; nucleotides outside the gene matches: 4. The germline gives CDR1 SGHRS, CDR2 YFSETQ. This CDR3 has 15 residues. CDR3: CASSTGTGGHYGYTF. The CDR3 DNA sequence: TGCGCCAGCAGCACCGGGACAGGGGGCCACTATGGCTACACCTTC.

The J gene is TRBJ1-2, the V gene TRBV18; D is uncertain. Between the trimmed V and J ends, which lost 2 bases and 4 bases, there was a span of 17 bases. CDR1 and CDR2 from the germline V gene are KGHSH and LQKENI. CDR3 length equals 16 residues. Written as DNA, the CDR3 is TGTGCCAGCTCACCAGCGGCAACTGCGTCACCCTATGGCTACACCTTC. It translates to CASSPAATASPYGYTF. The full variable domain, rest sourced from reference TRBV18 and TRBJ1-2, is NAGVMQNPRHLVRRRGQEARLRCSPMKGHSHVYWYRQLPEEGLKFMVYLQKENIIDESGMPKERFSAEFPKEGPSILRIQQVVRGDSAAYFCASSPAATASPYGYTFGSGTRLTVV.

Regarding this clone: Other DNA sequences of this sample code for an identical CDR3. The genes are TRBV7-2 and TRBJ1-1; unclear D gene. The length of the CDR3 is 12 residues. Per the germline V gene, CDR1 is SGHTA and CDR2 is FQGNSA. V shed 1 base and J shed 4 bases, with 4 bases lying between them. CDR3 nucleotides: TGTGCCAGCAGCTTAGGGAGCACTGAAGCTTTCTTT. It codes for CASSLGSTEAFF.

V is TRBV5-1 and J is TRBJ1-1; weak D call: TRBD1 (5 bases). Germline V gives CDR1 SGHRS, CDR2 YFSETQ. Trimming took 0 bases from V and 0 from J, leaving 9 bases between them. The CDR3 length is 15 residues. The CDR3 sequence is CASSLGVGLNTEAFF. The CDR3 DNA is TGCGCCAGCAGCTTGGGGGTGGGGCTGAACACTGAAGCTTTCTTT.

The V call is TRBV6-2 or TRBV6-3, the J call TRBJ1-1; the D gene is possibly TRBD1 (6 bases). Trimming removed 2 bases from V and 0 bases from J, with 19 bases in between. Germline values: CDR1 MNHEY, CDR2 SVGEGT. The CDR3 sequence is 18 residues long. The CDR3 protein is CASSYPLDRSPMNTEAFF. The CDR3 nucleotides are TGTGCCAGCAGTTACCCCCTTGACAGGAGTCCAATGAACACTGAAGCTTTCTTT.

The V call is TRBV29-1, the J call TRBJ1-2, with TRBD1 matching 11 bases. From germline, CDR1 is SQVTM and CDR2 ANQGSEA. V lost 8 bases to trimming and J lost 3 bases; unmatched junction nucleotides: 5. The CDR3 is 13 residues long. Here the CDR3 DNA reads TGCAGCTCGGGACAGGGGGAATACTATGGCTACACCTTC. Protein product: CSSGQGEYYGYTF.

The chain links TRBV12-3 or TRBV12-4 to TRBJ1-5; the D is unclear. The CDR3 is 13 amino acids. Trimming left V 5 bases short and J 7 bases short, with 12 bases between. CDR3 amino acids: CASSPRAGQPQHF. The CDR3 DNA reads TGTGCCAGCAGTCCCAGAGCGGGACAGCCCCAGCATTTT.

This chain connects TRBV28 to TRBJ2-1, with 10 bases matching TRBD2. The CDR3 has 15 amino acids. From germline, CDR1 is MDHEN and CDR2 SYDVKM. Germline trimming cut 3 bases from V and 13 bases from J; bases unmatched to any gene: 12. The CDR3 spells CASSFPPGLAFGQFF. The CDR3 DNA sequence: TGTGCCAGCAGTTTTCCGCCGGGACTAGCGTTTGGTCAGTTCTTC.

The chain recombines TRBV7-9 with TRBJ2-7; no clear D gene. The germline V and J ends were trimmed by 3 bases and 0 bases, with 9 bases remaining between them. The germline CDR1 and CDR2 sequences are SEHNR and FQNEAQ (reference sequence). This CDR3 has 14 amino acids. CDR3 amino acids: CASSFGLLSYEQYF. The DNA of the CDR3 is TGTGCCAGCAGCTTTGGCCTTCTCTCCTACGAGCAGTACTTC.

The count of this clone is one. The CDR3 DNA reads TGTGCCAGCAGCCCGGACAGTGCAACTAATGAAAAACTGTTTTTT. It encodes CASSPDSATNEKLFF. This chain connects TRBV6-5 to TRBJ1-4, with D maybe TRBD1 (6 bases). Trimming removed 6 bases from V and 0 bases from J, with 11 bases in between. The CDR3 sequence is 15 residues long. Germline V gene lookup returns CDR1 MNHEY and CDR2 SVGAGI.

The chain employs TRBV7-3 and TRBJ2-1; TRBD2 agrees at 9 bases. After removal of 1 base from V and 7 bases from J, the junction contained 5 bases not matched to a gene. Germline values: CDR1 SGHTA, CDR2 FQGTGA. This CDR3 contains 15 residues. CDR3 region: CASSLSGGARNEQFF. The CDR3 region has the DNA TGTGCCAGCAGCTTAAGCGGGGGGGCGCGGAATGAGCAGTTCTTC.

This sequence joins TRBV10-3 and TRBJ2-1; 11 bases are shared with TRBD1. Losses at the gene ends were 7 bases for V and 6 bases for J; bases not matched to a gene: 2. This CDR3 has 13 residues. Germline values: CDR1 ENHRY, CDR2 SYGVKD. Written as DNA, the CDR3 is TGTGCCATCACCGGGACAGGGGGCAATGAGCAGTTCTTC. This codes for CAITGTGGNEQFF.

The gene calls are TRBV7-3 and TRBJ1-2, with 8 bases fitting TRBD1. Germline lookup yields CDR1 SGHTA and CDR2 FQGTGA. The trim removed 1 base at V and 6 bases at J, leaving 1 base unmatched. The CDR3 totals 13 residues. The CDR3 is CASSLNRGDGYTF. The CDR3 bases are TGTGCCAGCAGCTTAAACAGGGGGGATGGCTACACCTTC.